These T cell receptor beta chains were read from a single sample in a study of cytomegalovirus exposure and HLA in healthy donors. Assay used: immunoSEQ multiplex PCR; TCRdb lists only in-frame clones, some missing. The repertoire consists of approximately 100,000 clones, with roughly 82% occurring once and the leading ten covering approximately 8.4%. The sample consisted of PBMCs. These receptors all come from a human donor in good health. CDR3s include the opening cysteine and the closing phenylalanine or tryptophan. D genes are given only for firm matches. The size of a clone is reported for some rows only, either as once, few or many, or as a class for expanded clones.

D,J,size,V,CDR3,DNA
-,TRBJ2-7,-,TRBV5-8,CASSPFEYEQYF,TGTGCCAGCAGCCCCTTTGAGTACGAGCAGTACTTC
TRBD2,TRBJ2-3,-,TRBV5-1,CASSPSGGVGTDTQYF,TGCGCCAGCAGCCCCAGCGGGGGGGTTGGCACAGATACGCAGTATTTT
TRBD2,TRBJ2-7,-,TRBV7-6,CASSLVLAGVYEQYF,TGTGCCAGCAGCTTAGTACTAGCGGGGGTCTACGAGCAGTACTTC
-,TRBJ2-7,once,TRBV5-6,CASSPRSGGHPYEQYF,TGTGCCAGCAGCCCCCGTTCCGGGGGGCACCCCTACGAGCAGTACTTC
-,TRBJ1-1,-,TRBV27,CASSSGWSTEAFF,TGTGCCAGCAGTTCGGGATGGAGTACTGAAGCTTTCTTT
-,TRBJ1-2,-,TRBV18,CASSFMDTHNYGYTF,TGTGCCAGCTCATTTATGGACACGCACAACTATGGCTACACCTTC
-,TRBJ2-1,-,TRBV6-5,CASSYSGQGYNEQFF,TGTGCCAGCAGTTACTCGGGCCAGGGTTACAATGAGCAGTTCTTC
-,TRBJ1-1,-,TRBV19,CASSIDLSRMNTEAFF,TGTGCCAGTAGTATAGATCTGTCCCGTATGAACACTGAAGCTTTCTTT
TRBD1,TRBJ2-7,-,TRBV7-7,CASSLGQGGEQYF,TGTGCCAGCAGCCTCGGACAGGGTGGCGAGCAGTACTTC
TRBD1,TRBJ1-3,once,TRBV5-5,CASSLVQGAYGNTIYF,TGTGCCAGCAGCTTGGTACAGGGGGCCTATGGAAACACCATATATTTT
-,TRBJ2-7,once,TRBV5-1,CASSLRGQIDEQYF,TGCGCCAGCAGCTTAAGGGGCCAGATCGACGAGCAGTACTTC
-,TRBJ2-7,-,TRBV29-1,CSVETRVPYEQYF,TGCAGCGTTGAAACTCGTGTACCCTACGAGCAGTACTTC
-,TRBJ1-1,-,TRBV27,CASSLQQGSGNTEAFF,TGTGCCAGCAGTTTACAGCAGGGGTCTGGGAACACTGAAGCTTTCTTT
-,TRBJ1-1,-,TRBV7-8,CASSILQANTEAFF,TGTGCCAGCAGCATCCTCCAAGCCAACACTGAAGCTTTCTTT
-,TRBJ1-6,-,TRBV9,CASSVYGGGNSPLHF,TGTGCCAGCAGCGTTTATGGGGGCGGTAATTCACCCCTCCACTTT
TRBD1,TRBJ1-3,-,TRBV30,CAWSVRGSGGGNTIYF,TGTGCCTGGAGTGTACGCGGGTCAGGGGGTGGAAACACCATATATTTT
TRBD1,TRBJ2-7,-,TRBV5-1,CASSLTGGYEQYF,TGCGCCAGCAGCTTAACAGGGGGCTACGAGCAGTACTTC
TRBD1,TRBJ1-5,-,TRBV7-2,CASSLGQGYQPQHF,TGTGCCAGCAGCTTGGGACAGGGGTATCAGCCCCAGCATTTT
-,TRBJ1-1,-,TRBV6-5,CASSRQVDTEAFF,TGTGCCAGCAGCCGCCAGGTAGACACTGAAGCTTTCTTT
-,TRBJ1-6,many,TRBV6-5,CASSSLRNSPLHF,TGTGCCAGCAGTTCCCTTCGGAATTCACCCCTCCACTTT
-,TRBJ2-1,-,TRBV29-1,CSVRTAEQFF,TGCAGCGTCAGGACTGCTGAGCAGTTCTTC
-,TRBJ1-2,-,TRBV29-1,CSDNNYGYTF,TGCAGCGACAATAACTATGGCTACACCTTC
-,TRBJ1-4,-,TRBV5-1,CASSLGPGTTNEKLFF,TGCGCCAGCAGCTTGGGGCCAGGTACAACTAATGAAAAACTGTTTTTT
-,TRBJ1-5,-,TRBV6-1,CASSEPPAGAQHF,TGTGCCAGCAGTGAACCCCCCGCCGGGGCCCAGCATTTT
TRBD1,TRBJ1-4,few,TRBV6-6,CASSYSRGTNEKLFF,TGTGCCAGCAGTTATTCCAGGGGGACAAATGAAAAACTGTTTTTT